This T cell receptor (beta chain) appears in the sequencing data of a study of control samples from healthy donors and cancer patients. TCRdb's table, derived via immunoSEQ multiplex PCR, lists solely in-frame clones and lacks some. The table includes 150,000 or so clones, 80% to 95% detected once. The receptor comes from a woman aged 55 to 70 in good health. Sequenced input: blood.

The CDR3 spells CASSIQGNTEAFF. As DNA, the CDR3 is TGTGCCAGCAGCATACAGGGGAACACTGAAGCTTTCTTT. The V gene is TRBV7-2, the J gene TRBJ1-1, with a weak D call TRBD1 (6 bases). The V end lost 5 bases, the J end lost 1 base, and 8 bases lay between the germline ends. Germline loops: CDR1 SGHTA, CDR2 FQGNSA. This CDR3 has 13 amino acids.